The 18 T cell receptor beta chains below all came from one sample that was sequenced in a study of T-cell reconstitution after alpha-beta-depleted transplantation in children. Using unique molecular identifiers, the investigators prepared the TCRbeta library. TCRdb reprocessed the PCR reads via MiXCR and lists one record per CDR3 protein. The sample records about 580,000 distinct CDR3 sequences, under 30% being singletons. Sequenced here: PBMCs, mostly from graft donor cells, sampled 360 days after TCRalphabeta/CD19-depleted stem cell transplant. The receptors come from a boy less than two years old who had a stem cell transplant for acute myeloid leukemia, so the T cells may come from the graft donor.

This clonotype has ten or more counts. The CDR3 DNA reads TGTGCCAGCAGCTTGGAGGGACCCCTCCACTTT. It is translated as CASSLEGPLHF. This chain links TRBV7-2 with TRBJ1-6; D gene unclear. The CDR3 runs 11 residues. Trimming removed 3 bases at V and 12 bases at J, with 6 bases between. CDR1 is SGHTA, CDR2 FQGNSA, per germline.

V and J are TRBV27 and TRBJ2-1, with 9 positions matching TRBD2. Per the germline V gene, CDR1 is MNHEY and CDR2 is SMNVEV (reference sequence). The CDR3 is 16 residues long. V trimming: 3 bases; J trimming: 0 bases; junction bases outside the gene matches: 3. The CDR3 is CASSFRRGGSYNEQFF. DNA of the CDR3: TGTGCCAGCAGTTTCAGGCGGGGGGGCTCCTACAATGAGCAGTTCTTC.

The sample holds a few counts of this clonotype. The V call is TRBV5-1, the J call TRBJ2-5, with D uncertain. Trimming stripped 2 bases from V and 3 bases from J, with 8 bases between. This CDR3 region has 13 residues. Germline V gene data show CDR1 as SGHRS and CDR2 as YFSETQ. The CDR3: CASSLLTKETQYF. CDR3 coding DNA: TGCGCCAGCAGCTTACTAACGAAAGAGACCCAGTACTTC. The full variable domain, completed using reference TRBV5-1 and TRBJ2-5, is KAGVTQTPRYLIKTRGQQVTLSCSPISGHRSVSWYQQTPGQGLQFLFEYFSETQRNKGNFPGRFSGRQFSNSRSEMNVSTLELGDSALYLCASSLLTKETQYFGPGTRLLVL.

The chain combines TRBV12-5 with TRBJ2-1; D is uncertain. The V end lost 2 bases, the J end lost 6 bases, and 14 bases lay between the germline ends. Germline V lookup: CDR1 LGHNT, CDR2 FRNRAP. CDR3 length: 15 residues. In nucleotides, the CDR3 is TGTGCTAGTGGTTTGACTACTGGACCGCGCAATGAGCAGTTCTTC. Amino acids: CASGLTTGPRNEQFF.

The chain carries TRBV12-3 or TRBV12-4 and TRBJ2-3, with a tentative D call TRBD2 (5 bases). V lost 5 bases and J 2 bases, leaving 14 bases between the germline ends. The CDR3 consists of 15 residues. Written as DNA, the CDR3 is TGTGCCAGCAGTGAAACGACCGACTACACAGATACGCAGTATTTT. Amino acids: CASSETTDYTDTQYF.

At least ten counts were recorded for this clonotype. V and J are TRBV20-1 and TRBJ2-1; TRBD2 aligns across 7 bases. The germline gives CDR1 DFQATT, CDR2 SNEGSKA (reference sequence). The CDR3 runs 11 residues. V gave up 6 bases and J gave up 10 bases; unmatched junction bases: 6. The CDR3: CSAPRTREQFF. For the CDR3, the DNA is TGCAGTGCCCCGCGGACTAGAGAGCAGTTCTTC.

This clonotype was counted a few times. The chain recombines TRBV25-1 with TRBJ1-6; D ambiguous. This CDR3 has 13 amino acids. Germline loops: CDR1 MGHDK, CDR2 SYGVNS. V was cut by 6 bases and J by 9 bases, with 12 bases left in between. The CDR3 DNA follows: TGTGCCAGCAGGGCCTTTGACTCTTCACCCCTCCACTTT. Protein sequence: CASRAFDSSPLHF.

This clonotype appeared many times. Mismatch with germline at one junction end may stem from a read error. The rearrangement joins TRBV6-2 or TRBV6-3 to TRBJ2-1; tentatively, D is TRBD1 (5 bases). Germline assignment: CDR1 MNHEY and CDR2 SVGEGT. This CDR3 contains 12 residues. The CDR3: CASSYPQPTQAF. In DNA, the CDR3 is TGTGCCAGCAGTTACCCTCAACCTACACAGGCCTTC.

A remark on this clonotype: Since no conserved phenylalanine or tryptophan closes the CDR3, a read error is the likely cause. The rearrangement uses TRBV12-3 or TRBV12-4 and TRBJ1-3; D uncertain. The CDR3 covers 14 residues. V gave up 0 bases and J gave up 1 base, with 4 bases separating them. In DNA form, the CDR3 reads TGTGCCAGCAGTTTAGCAGGGTCTGGAAACACCATATATCTT. This encodes CASSLAGSGNTIYL.

The chain has TRBV28 and TRBJ2-4; the match to TRBD1 covers 10 bases. Germline loops: CDR1 MDHEN, CDR2 SYDVKM. J lost 2 bases, V lost 5 bases, and 6 bases had no gene match. The CDR3 has 16 amino acids. CDR3 in DNA: TGTGCCAGCAGTGATATGACAGGGGGCTCCAAAAACATTCAGTACTTC. Translating gives CASSDMTGGSKNIQYF.

The chain uses TRBV20-1 and TRBJ2-7; 8 positions match TRBD1. There are 13 residues in the CDR3. The trim removed 6 bases at V and 5 bases at J, leaving 9 bases unmatched. Germline CDR1 is DFQATT and CDR2 is SNEGSKA (reference sequence). This chain's CDR3 is CSAVTGTGNEQYV. Here the CDR3 DNA reads TGCAGTGCCGTAACCGGGACAGGCAACGAGCAGTACGTC.

Ten or more counts support this clonotype. The chain uses TRBV20-1 and TRBJ2-3, with D possibly TRBD2 on 6 matching bases. The length of the CDR3 is 15 residues. Germline V lookup: CDR1 DFQATT, CDR2 SNEGSKA (reference sequence). V lost 1 base to trimming and J lost 5 bases, with 16 bases between them. The CDR3 here is CSARVEGFGGDTQYF. The CDR3 coding sequence is TGCAGTGCTAGAGTGGAGGGTTTTGGTGGAGATACGCAGTATTTT.

This chain links TRBV14 with TRBJ2-1, with D possibly being TRBD2 (6 bases). The CDR3 length is 15 residues. Trimming pared 1 base from V and 4 bases from J, leaving 11 bases between. CDR1 and CDR2 (germline): SGHDN, FVKESK. CDR3 protein: CASSQGVAAYNEQFF. The CDR3 DNA reads as TGTGCCAGCAGCCAAGGAGTAGCGGCTTACAATGAGCAGTTCTTC.

There are many counts of this clonotype. The CDR3 DNA reads TGCGCCAGCAGCTTGACAGCGAGGGGTGGCTACACCTTC. Its protein is CASSLTARGGYTF. The gene calls are TRBV5-1 and TRBJ1-2; D possibly corresponds to TRBD1 (5 bases). Germline CDR1 reads SGHRS; CDR2 reads YFSETQ. V gave up 1 base and J gave up 7 bases, with 11 bases separating them. There are 13 residues in the CDR3.

The rearrangement links TRBV6-1 to TRBJ1-5, with D possibly being TRBD1 (6 bases). V gave up 4 bases and J gave up 3 bases, with 13 bases separating them. CDR3 size: 15 residues. CDR1 MNHNS and CDR2 SASEGT come from the germline V gene. CDR3 coding DNA: TGTGCCAGCAGTGGGTGGAGGGGGGACAATCAGCCCCAGCATTTT. This codes for CASSGWRGDNQPQHF.

CDR3 amino acids: CASSLLEGGTDTQYF. CDR3 DNA sequence: TGTGCCAGCAGTCTACTAGAGGGGGGCACAGATACGCAGTATTTT. The gene calls are TRBV12-3 or TRBV12-4 and TRBJ2-3; a possible D gene is TRBD1 (6 bases). This CDR3 has 15 amino acids. V was clipped by 5 bases and J by 1 base, with 13 bases between them.

V usage is TRBV12-1 and J usage is TRBJ2-7; the table's D call of TRBD2 was not tested on the DNA. TRBV12-1 is shown as a pseudogene. This CDR3 region has 14 residues. The DNA of the CDR3 is TGTGCCAGCAGCTTTTGTGGCCCGAGAGTCGAGCAGTACTTC. It translates to CASSFCGPRVEQYF.

This clonotype was counted a few times. V and J are TRBV20-1 and TRBJ2-7; 11 nucleotides line up with TRBD1. CDR1 DFQATT and CDR2 SNEGSKA come from the germline V gene (reference sequence). This CDR3 contains 13 residues. V lost 6 bases and J lost 4; bases outside the gene matches: 5. This CDR3 reads CSAGQGALYEQYF. The CDR3 DNA reads as TGCAGTGCCGGACAGGGGGCCCTTTACGAGCAGTACTTC.